These 19 T cell receptor beta chains were all obtained from the same sample, sequenced in a study of identical twins. In TCRdb, the 5' RACE reads were re-called with MiXCR into one record per CDR3 protein. There are just over 500,000 distinct CDR3 sequences in the sample; under 25% occur only once, and about 0.91% lies in the top ten. Another study also made use of these data, one on T cells expressing NK-cell markers.

Sequences were obtained from CD4+ T cells sorted from blood. The receptors were sampled from a woman aged 18-35 years in good health.

V usage is TRBV20-1 and J usage is TRBJ2-2, with a weak D call TRBD2 (6 bases). Trimming took off 0 bases at V and 7 bases at J, with 15 bases between the two ends. The CDR3 is made up of 15 amino acids. The germline V gene encodes CDR1 DFQATT and CDR2 SNEGSKA (reference sequence). The CDR3 is CSARDRRGPGGELFF. CDR3 DNA: TGCAGTGCTAGAGATAGGAGGGGACCGGGCGGGGAGCTGTTTTTT.

The table lists this clonotype with a few counts. The V and J genes are TRBV5-1 and TRBJ2-7; TRBD1 aligns across 9 bases. The CDR3 length is 15 residues. Germline CDR1 and CDR2: SGHRS and YFSETQ. The V and J ends lost 4 bases and 5 bases, in that order; junction bases with no gene match: 10. CDR3 in DNA: TGCGCCAGCAGCCTTCGACAGGGGGTCTGGAACGAGCAGTACTTC. Translation: CASSLRQGVWNEQYF. Full variable domain (rest looked up from reference TRBV5-1 and TRBJ2-7): KAGVTQTPRYLIKTRGQQVTLSCSPISGHRSVSWYQQTPGQGLQFLFEYFSETQRNKGNFPGRFSGRQFSNSRSEMNVSTLELGDSALYLCASSLRQGVWNEQYFGPGTRLTVT.

The chain has TRBV20-1 and TRBJ1-1; 7 bases agree with TRBD1. The ends lost 6 bases at V and 6 bases at J; junction bases unmatched: 7. The CDR3 has 12 amino acids. Germline V gives CDR1 DFQATT, CDR2 SNEGSKA (reference sequence). CDR3 sequence reads: CSAEGAMAEAFF. Here the CDR3 DNA reads TGCAGTGCCGAGGGGGCAATGGCTGAAGCTTTCTTT.

V is TRBV5-6 and J is TRBJ2-5; D is uncertain. The CDR3 is made up of 14 amino acids. The V end was cut by 2 bases, the J end by 9 bases, with 17 bases between. Germline-derived CDR1 and CDR2 are SGHDT and YYEEEE. The CDR3 sequence is CASSFSGQSLAQYF. The CDR3 DNA is TGTGCCAGCAGCTTTTCTGGCCAGAGTTTGGCCCAGTACTTC.

The gene calls are TRBV6-2 or TRBV6-3 and TRBJ1-1, with no clear D. CDR1 is MNHEY, CDR2 SVGEGT, per germline. The V and J ends lost 8 bases and 0 bases respectively, with 7 bases between them. This CDR3 region has 12 residues. The CDR3 nucleotides are TGTGCCAGCGATACTATGAACACTGAAGCTTTCTTT. This codes for CASDTMNTEAFF.

This chain joins TRBV3-1 and TRBJ1-1, with D tentatively TRBD1 (6 bases). V shed 3 bases and J shed 6 bases, with 14 bases lying between them. Germline values: CDR1 LGHDT, CDR2 YNNKEL (reference sequence). This CDR3 is 14 amino acids long. The CDR3, as DNA: TGTGCCAGCAGCCACCCAGGGGTATCGGCTGAAGCTTTCTTT. This codes for CASSHPGVSAEAFF. The whole variable domain, filled in from reference TRBV3-1 and TRBJ1-1, reads DTAVSQTPKYLVTQMGNDKSIKCEQNLGHDTMYWYKQDSKKFLKIMFSYNNKELIINETVPNRFSPKSPDKAHLNLHINSLELGDSAVYFCASSHPGVSAEAFFGQGTRLTVV.

The chain is built from TRBV20-1 and TRBJ2-1; 7 bases map to TRBD2. Trimming at V came to 3 bases and at J to 6 bases, leaving 8 bases not matched to a gene. The germline V gene has CDR1 DFQATT and CDR2 SNEGSKA (reference sequence). The CDR3 sequence is 14 residues long. CDR3 in DNA: TGCAGTGCTAGTCGCGGGGGACTCATCAATGAGCAGTTCTTC. Translated, it gives CSASRGGLINEQFF.

The chain joins TRBV5-1 to TRBJ2-1; 13 bases align to TRBD2. The CDR3 is 16 residues long. Germline-derived CDR1 and CDR2 are SGHRS and YFSETQ. After removal of 3 bases from V and 2 bases from J, the junction contained 2 bases not matched to a gene. The CDR3 nucleotides are TGCGCCAGCAGCTCTGGGACTAGCGGGGCCTACAATGAGCAGTTCTTC. This codes for CASSSGTSGAYNEQFF.

This clonotype was seen a handful of times. This sequence joins TRBV20-1 and TRBJ2-7, with TRBD2 matching 7 bases. After removal of 0 bases from V and 3 bases from J, the junction contained 8 bases not matched to a gene. Germline lookup yields CDR1 DFQATT and CDR2 SNEGSKA (reference sequence). This CDR3 contains 15 residues. CDR3 bases: TGCAGTGCTAGAGATATATCCAGCGGGGTCTACGAGCAGTACTTC. It encodes CSARDISSGVYEQYF.

The chain links TRBV5-8 to TRBJ2-7; 7 nucleotides agree with TRBD1. The length of the CDR3 is 16 residues. The trim removed 1 base at V and 1 base at J, leaving 8 bases unmatched. Germline lookup yields CDR1 SGHTS and CDR2 YDEGEE. CDR3 coding DNA: TGTGCCAGCAGCTTGAGTCCGGACAGGCGATCCTACGAGCAGTACTTC. Residues: CASSLSPDRRSYEQYF.

This chain links TRBV20-1 with TRBJ2-1; 10 bases fit TRBD1. Trimming took 5 bases from V and 10 from J; bases not matched to a gene: 11. CDR1 and CDR2 (germline): DFQATT, SNEGSKA (reference sequence). The CDR3 runs to 14 residues. CDR3 in DNA: TGCAGTGCTCCCCACTCGACAGGGGGCCGCGAGCAGTTCTTC. Residues: CSAPHSTGGREQFF.

This clonotype was recorded once. The genes are TRBV7-2 and TRBJ2-1, with a tentative D call TRBD2 (6 bases). CDR1 SGHTA and CDR2 FQGNSA come from the germline V gene. This CDR3 is 15 amino acids long. V lost 5 bases, J lost 0 bases, and 11 bases lay in between. Here the CDR3 DNA reads TGTGCCAGCAGCCGTGGGGACTTCTCCTACAATGAGCAGTTCTTC. Protein sequence: CASSRGDFSYNEQFF.

The chain recombines TRBV7-9 with TRBJ2-7; 10 nucleotides line up with TRBD2. CDR1 and CDR2 (germline): SEHNR, FQNEAQ (reference sequence). There are 15 residues in the CDR3. With V trimmed by 5 bases and J by 5 bases, 9 bases remained unmatched. CDR3 bases: TGTGCCAGCAGCCTAAAAAGACTAGCGGGCGACGAGCAGTACTTC. This translates into CASSLKRLAGDEQYF.

The sample holds a few counts of this clonotype. The chain is built from TRBV7-2 and TRBJ1-2, with 7 bases that match TRBD1. This CDR3 has 13 amino acids. V lost 4 bases, J lost 5 bases, and 4 bases stayed unmatched. Germline V lookup: CDR1 SGHTA, CDR2 FQGNSA. The CDR3 region has the DNA TGTGCCAGCAGCTCCGGGACAGAATATGGCTACACCTTC. Its protein product is CASSSGTEYGYTF.

This chain links TRBV7-2 with TRBJ1-2, with D perhaps TRBD1 (5 bases). Trimming stripped 3 bases from V and 6 bases from J, with 14 bases between. Germline V CDR1 and CDR2: SGHTA, FQGNSA. This CDR3 region has 14 residues. CDR3 in amino acids: CASSLFRGSDGYTF. The CDR3 DNA follows: TGTGCCAGCAGCTTGTTCCGGGGGTCTGATGGCTACACCTTC.

The chain couples TRBV19 to TRBJ2-1; D uncertain. V was cut by 2 bases and J by 0 bases, with 14 bases left in between. Germline CDR1 reads LNHDA; CDR2 reads SQIVND (reference sequence). The CDR3 length is 17 residues. The CDR3 is CASSIIASASSYNEQFF. Here the CDR3 DNA reads TGTGCCAGTAGTATAATTGCCAGCGCCAGCTCCTACAATGAGCAGTTCTTC.

This clonotype was recorded a few times. The V and J genes are TRBV10-1 and TRBJ2-7; 7 bases match TRBD1. J gave up 6 bases and V 5 bases, and 4 bases lay outside the gene matches. CDR1 WNHNN and CDR2 SYGVQD come from the germline V gene (reference sequence). The CDR3 runs to 12 residues. The CDR3 DNA sequence: TGCGCCAGCAGTAGACAGGGCGGCGAGCAGTACTTC. It codes for CASSRQGGEQYF.

This clonotype has just a few counts. This sequence joins TRBV20-1 and TRBJ2-7, with 12 bases lining up with TRBD2. Germline-derived CDR1 and CDR2 are DFQATT and SNEGSKA (reference sequence). V dropped 3 bases and J dropped 0; count of bases not matched to a gene: 3. The CDR3 loop spans 15 amino acids. The chain's CDR3 is CSASGLAGHSYEQYF. CDR3 DNA sequence: TGCAGTGCTAGCGGACTAGCGGGACACTCCTACGAGCAGTACTTC.

V and J are TRBV5-5 and TRBJ2-5, with 8 bases matching TRBD1. The length of the CDR3 is 16 residues. In germline, CDR1 is SGHKS, CDR2 YYEKEE (reference sequence). J gave up 2 bases and V 0 bases, and 6 bases lay outside the gene matches. The CDR3 sequence: CASSLGIGQGQETQYF. CDR3 DNA sequence: TGTGCCAGCAGCTTGGGAATCGGACAGGGACAAGAGACCCAGTACTTC.